A selection of T cell receptor beta chains follows, all from one sample in a study of cytomegalovirus exposure and HLA in healthy donors. The repertoire was sequenced with immunoSEQ multiplex PCR; TCRdb's copy has only in-frame clones and lacks some. This sample has roughly 180,000 clones, with just under 80% found just once. The sequenced sample consisted of PBMCs. These receptors came from a woman under 40 in good health and CMV-seropositive. The CDR3 runs from the conserved cysteine through the conserved F or W. D genes are given only for firm matches. Size is omitted from some rows. Given values are once, few, many or a class for expanded clones.

clone_size: NA
d_call: NA
j_call: TRBJ1-5
v_call: TRBV6-1
cdr3_nt: TGTGCCAGCAGCCCGGCGGGGGGTCCCAATCAGCCCCAGCATTTT
cdr3_aa: CASSPAGGPNQPQHF

clone_size: NA
d_call: TRBD2
j_call: TRBJ2-1
v_call: TRBV9
cdr3_nt: TGTGCCAGCAGGCCAAGCGGGGTGGCGTTCGGTGAGCAGTTCTTC
cdr3_aa: CASRPSGVAFGEQFF

clone_size: NA
d_call: TRBD1
j_call: TRBJ1-5
v_call: TRBV6-5
cdr3_nt: TGTGCCAGCAGTTACTCGGGACAGGGGTATCAGCCCCAGCATTTT
cdr3_aa: CASSYSGQGYQPQHF

clone_size: NA
d_call: NA
j_call: TRBJ1-3
v_call: TRBV9
cdr3_nt: TGTGCCAGCAGCGTTCGGGACGGAGGGGCTGGAAACACCATATATTTT
cdr3_aa: CASSVRDGGAGNTIYF

clone_size: NA
d_call: TRBD2
j_call: TRBJ2-3
v_call: TRBV10-3
cdr3_nt: TGTGCCATCAGTGCCTGGGGCGGGAGTGCTACAGATACGCAGTATTTT
cdr3_aa: CAISAWGGSATDTQYF

clone_size: NA
d_call: TRBD2
j_call: TRBJ2-1
v_call: TRBV28
cdr3_nt: TGTGCCAGCAGCCGGCCCAGCGGGATTACCTACAATGAGCAGTTCTTC
cdr3_aa: CASSRPSGITYNEQFF

clone_size: once
d_call: NA
j_call: TRBJ1-6
v_call: TRBV5-6
cdr3_nt: TGTGCCAGCAGCTTGCTGCAGACACCCCTCCACTTT
cdr3_aa: CASSLLQTPLHF

clone_size: NA
d_call: NA
j_call: TRBJ1-5
v_call: TRBV11-2
cdr3_nt: TGTGCCAGCAGCCCAGGAAACTATCAGCCCCAGCATTTT
cdr3_aa: CASSPGNYQPQHF

clone_size: NA
d_call: TRBD2
j_call: TRBJ2-7
v_call: TRBV29-1
cdr3_nt: TGCAGCGTTGAAACCGGACTAGCGGGGGACTACGAGCAGTACTTC
cdr3_aa: CSVETGLAGDYEQYF

clone_size: NA
d_call: NA
j_call: TRBJ2-5
v_call: TRBV11-3
cdr3_nt: TGTGCCAGCAGCTTAGGAGAAGAGACCCAGTACTTC
cdr3_aa: CASSLGEETQYF

clone_size: once
d_call: NA
j_call: TRBJ1-5
v_call: TRBV28
cdr3_nt: TGTGCCAGCAGTTTGCGGAGCTATCAGCCCCAGCATTTT
cdr3_aa: CASSLRSYQPQHF

clone_size: NA
d_call: TRBD2
j_call: TRBJ2-3
v_call: TRBV5-1
cdr3_nt: TGCGCCAGCAGCTTCGGTCTCGGCGGGGGGCTAGATACGCAGTATTTT
cdr3_aa: CASSFGLGGGLDTQYF

clone_size: NA
d_call: NA
j_call: TRBJ2-2
v_call: TRBV4-1
cdr3_nt: TGCGCCAGCAGCCAAGATCGGGGCGGGGAGCTGTTTTTT
cdr3_aa: CASSQDRGGELFF